The rows below give T cell receptor beta chains drawn from one sample of a study of somatic mutations in cytotoxic T cells in rheumatoid arthritis. Only in-frame clones appear in the TCRdb table, and some are missing; sequencing was by immunoSEQ multiplex PCR. The repertoire holds more than 7,500 clones, with around 79% as singletons. The sample taken for sequencing was CD8+ T cells sorted from blood. The origin of the receptors is an adult with rheumatoid arthritis. Each CDR3 is given with its conserved first and last residue. D genes are given only for firm matches. Only some rows state a clone size, as once, few, many or a class for expanded clones.

d_gene,v_gene,j_gene,abundance,CDR3nt,CDR3aa
TRBD2,TRBV28,TRBJ2-1,NA,TGTGCCAGCAGCCCACTAGCGGGAGGCTTGGATGAGCAGTTCTTC,CASSPLAGGLDEQFF
TRBD2,TRBV19,TRBJ2-7,NA,TGTGCCAGTATCCCCCAGGGGAGTAGCGGGAGCAGCTCCTACGAGCAGTACTTC,CASIPQGSSGSSSYEQYF
NA,TRBV11-2,TRBJ2-7,NA,TGTGCCAGCAGATTAGGCTCATACGAGCAGTACTTC,CASRLGSYEQYF
TRBD1,TRBV5-6,TRBJ2-3,few,TGTGCCAGCAGCTCGGAGGACAGGGGGCTAACAGATACGCAGTATTTT,CASSSEDRGLTDTQYF
TRBD1,TRBV11-2,TRBJ1-2,few,TGTGCCAGCAGCTCCCCGGATCACAGGGGTGGCTACACCTTC,CASSSPDHRGGYTF
TRBD2,TRBV2,TRBJ2-3,NA,TGTGCCAGCCCTAGCGGGAGGGCCGAGAATACGCAGTATTTT,CASPSGRAENTQYF
NA,TRBV4-1,TRBJ1-2,NA,TGCGCCAGCAGCCAAGGGACTTCTGGCTACACCTTC,CASSQGTSGYTF
NA,TRBV27,TRBJ1-2,few,TGTGCCAGCTTACCTGGGACGGACGCTAACTATGGCTACACCTTC,CASLPGTDANYGYTF
NA,TRBV23-1,TRBJ2-1,NA,TGCGCCAGCATTCATCCGGGACCCAGCTCCTACAATGAGCAGTTCTTC,CASIHPGPSSYNEQFF
NA,TRBV4-1,TRBJ1-5,few,TGCGCCAGCAGCCAAGGAGGGCGGGAGAATCAGCCCCAGCATTTT,CASSQGGRENQPQHF
TRBD1,TRBV14,TRBJ2-7,NA,TGTGCCAGCAGCCAAGATCAACAGGCCTTTTTGTCGGGACAGGGCCCCTACGAGCAGTACTTC,CASSQDQQAFLSGQGPYEQYF
TRBD1,TRBV5-1,TRBJ2-1,medium-sized,TGCGCCAGCAGCTTTCCGGGACAGGGTGCCCTCTACCCCCACAATGAGCAGTTCTTC,CASSFPGQGALYPHNEQFF
NA,TRBV10-2,TRBJ1-1,NA,TGCGCCAGCAGTGAGTCAACGGTGATGAACACTGAAGCTTTCTTT,CASSESTVMNTEAFF
TRBD2,TRBV19,TRBJ2-7,once,TGTGCCACCGGGGGGACGGCCTACGAGCAGTACTTC,CATGGTAYEQYF
TRBD2,TRBV29-1,TRBJ2-1,NA,TGCAGCGTTGGGACTAGCGGGAGGGATTCCTACAATGAGCAGTTCTTC,CSVGTSGRDSYNEQFF
TRBD2,TRBV7-8,TRBJ2-5,medium-sized,TGTGCCAGCAGGGGGGTAGCGGGGAGACAAGAGACCCAGTACTTC,CASRGVAGRQETQYF
NA,TRBV27,TRBJ1-5,NA,TGTGCCAGCAGTACCGGACGGCCCAATCAGCCCCAGCATTTT,CASSTGRPNQPQHF
TRBD1,TRBV9,TRBJ1-2,NA,TGTGCCAGCAGTGGGACAGGAAAAAACTATGGCTACACCTTC,CASSGTGKNYGYTF
NA,TRBV6-5,TRBJ2-1,NA,TGTGCCAGCAGTCTAGCAAGCGAGCAGTTCTTC,CASSLASEQFF
NA,TRBV6-5,TRBJ2-1,medium-sized,TGTGCCAGCAGCCTAACAGGGTTCTACAATGAGCAGTTCTTC,CASSLTGFYNEQFF
NA,TRBV15,TRBJ2-2,NA,TGTGCCATCCCACGTCCCGGGACAAAGAACACCGGGGAGCTGTTTTTT,CAIPRPGTKNTGELFF
NA,TRBV10-3,TRBJ1-1,NA,TGTGCCATCAGTGGGACCGCTCCGAACACTGAAGCTTTCTTT,CAISGTAPNTEAFF
NA,TRBV19,TRBJ1-1,NA,TGTGCCAGTAGTCCCCGGGAGAGGGTGAACACTGAAGCTTTCTTT,CASSPRERVNTEAFF
NA,TRBV9,TRBJ2-1,NA,TGTGCCAGCAGCGAGCCGGGGGCTAGCGCAAACAATGAGCAGTTCTTC,CASSEPGASANNEQFF
NA,TRBV19,TRBJ1-5,NA,TGTGCCAGTTTTAAGGGGGGGCTTCCCAATCAGCCCCAGCATTTT,CASFKGGLPNQPQHF
NA,TRBV19,TRBJ2-1,NA,TGTGCCAGTAGCGGGAGCTCCTACAATGAGCAGTTCTTC,CASSGSSYNEQFF
NA,TRBV21-1,TRBJ1-2,NA,TGTGCCAGCAGCAAAGCGGCCAGGGCAAGATATAACTATGGCTACACCTTC,CASSKAARARYNYGYTF
TRBD1,TRBV2,TRBJ1-6,once,TGTGCCAGCAGTCGGGCCAGGGGGTGGAAGTCACCCCTCCACTTT,CASSRARGWKSPLHF
NA,TRBV27,TRBJ2-5,once,TGTGCCAGCAGTTTATCTTGGGGGGACCAAGAGACCCAGTACTTC,CASSLSWGDQETQYF
NA,TRBV9,TRBJ2-7,NA,TGTGCCAGCAGCCCTGGGCCCGGACTCACCTCCTACGAGCAGTACTTC,CASSPGPGLTSYEQYF
NA,TRBV7-9,TRBJ1-6,NA,TGTGCCAGCAGCTTAGTGGACTCACCCCTCCACTTT,CASSLVDSPLHF
NA,TRBV5-8,TRBJ1-2,NA,TGTGCCAGCAGACCCGGGACTCTCAAAGGCGGCTACACCTTC,CASRPGTLKGGYTF